These T cell receptor beta chains were read from a single sample in a study of cytomegalovirus exposure and HLA in healthy donors. Repertoires were generated with immunoSEQ multiplex PCR, while TCRdb's copy carries only in-frame clones and drops some. Of 150,000 to 200,000 clones detected, 80% to 85% appear once; the ten largest clones hold roughly 2%. The specimen sequenced was PBMCs. The receptors come from a human donor in good health. Both conserved end residues are part of each CDR3. The order of the fields is clone size, V gene, J gene, CDR3 length, D gene, CDR3 protein, CDR3 DNA. D genes are given only for firm matches. Clone size is stated in some rows and not others, as once, few, many or a class when expanded.

>once|TRBV5-4|TRBJ2-5|14|NA
CASTQLSSQETQYF
TGTGCCAGCACGCAACTTAGTTCCCAAGAGACCCAGTACTTC
>NA|TRBV2|TRBJ1-2|13|NA
CASSVVSRNGYTF
TGTGCCAGCAGTGTAGTATCGAGGAATGGCTACACCTTC
>NA|TRBV5-6|TRBJ2-2|17|NA
CASSPLIAGINTGELFF
TGTGCCAGCAGCCCACTCATTGCAGGGATTAACACCGGGGAGCTGTTTTTT
>NA|TRBV11-3|TRBJ2-3|14|NA
CASSLTGGRDTQYF
TGTGCCAGCAGCTTAACGGGGGGCCGAGATACGCAGTATTTT
>few|TRBV5-6|TRBJ1-2|15|NA
CASSLLRLSNYGYTF
TGTGCCAGCAGCTTGTTGCGGCTCTCTAACTATGGCTACACCTTC
>once|TRBV9|TRBJ2-2|14|NA
CASSVDRDTGELFF
TGTGCCAGCAGCGTAGACAGGGACACCGGGGAGCTGTTTTTT
>NA|TRBV11-2|TRBJ2-5|15|TRBD2
CASSLGRGGSETQYF
TGTGCCAGCAGCTTAGGACGCGGGGGGTCAGAGACCCAGTACTTC
>NA|TRBV19|TRBJ1-4|13|NA
CASSTITNEKLFF
TGTGCCAGTAGTACCATCACTAATGAAAAACTGTTTTTT
>once|TRBV11-2|TRBJ2-3|15|TRBD1
CASSLGDRTTDTQYF
TGTGCCAGCAGCTTAGGGGACAGAACCACAGATACGCAGTATTTT
>NA|TRBV7-2|TRBJ2-4|15|NA
CASSTGQLAKNIQYF
TGTGCCAGCAGCACCGGACAGCTAGCCAAAAACATTCAGTACTTC
>NA|TRBV13|TRBJ2-7|15|TRBD1
CASSVKGQGGGEQYF
TGTGCCAGCAGCGTTAAAGGACAGGGTGGAGGCGAGCAGTACTTC
>NA|TRBV6-6|TRBJ2-3|16|NA
CASSYGLVGSTDTQYF
TGTGCCAGCAGTTACGGCCTAGTAGGCAGCACAGATACGCAGTATTTT
>NA|TRBV15|TRBJ2-7|16|TRBD1
CATSRRAGDRTYEQYF
TGTGCCACCAGCAGAAGAGCAGGGGACAGAACCTACGAGCAGTACTTC
>once|TRBV5-1|TRBJ1-3|15|NA
CASSLEVPSGNTIYF
TGCGCCAGCAGCCTAGAAGTACCCTCTGGAAACACCATATATTTT
>NA|TRBV6-5|TRBJ1-2|15|NA
CASSYRQAGYYGYTF
TGTGCCAGCAGTTACAGGCAGGCGGGGTACTATGGCTACACCTTC
>NA|TRBV5-4|TRBJ2-3|15|TRBD1
CASSLDRGSTDTQYF
TGTGCCAGCAGCTTGGACAGGGGCAGCACAGATACGCAGTATTTT
>NA|TRBV11-3|TRBJ1-6|14|TRBD1
CASSRGQGNSPLHF
TGTGCCAGCAGCAGGGGACAGGGTAATTCACCCCTCCACTTT
>NA|TRBV5-4|TRBJ2-7|14|TRBD2
CASQVLAVGGEQYF
TGTGCCTCGCAAGTACTAGCGGTGGGGGGCGAGCAGTACTTC
>few|TRBV9|TRBJ1-3|14|NA
CASTTAVLGNTIYF
TGTGCCAGCACCACAGCGGTTTTGGGAAACACCATATATTTT
>NA|TRBV10-3|TRBJ2-5|17|TRBD2
CAIADSPGKRGAETQYF
TGTGCCATCGCTGATTCTCCAGGCAAGCGGGGGGCAGAGACCCAGTACTTC
>NA|TRBV11-2|TRBJ2-5|13|NA
CASSLVLQETQYF
TGTGCCAGCAGCTTAGTGCTACAAGAGACCCAGTACTTC
>NA|TRBV6-1|TRBJ2-7|11|TRBD1
CASGQVYEQYF
TGTGCCAGTGGACAGGTCTACGAGCAGTACTTC
>NA|TRBV7-9|TRBJ1-2|15|TRBD1
CASSLATGTEDGYTF
TGTGCCAGCAGCTTAGCCACCGGGACAGAGGATGGCTACACCTTC
>NA|TRBV7-6|TRBJ1-6|14|TRBD1
CASSFDRGNSPLHF
TGTGCCAGCAGCTTTGACAGGGGGAATTCACCCCTCCACTTT
>NA|TRBV7-3|TRBJ2-5|15|TRBD2
CASSLTRGGQETQYF
TGTGCCAGCAGCTTAACCCGCGGGGGCCAAGAGACCCAGTACTTC
>few|TRBV29-1|TRBJ2-7|13|NA
CSVEGGTPYEQYF
TGCAGCGTTGAAGGTGGGACACCGTACGAGCAGTACTTC